A single sample is the source of the 13 T cell receptor beta chains below, sequenced in a study of HIV-infected children after antiretroviral therapy interruption. Treatment given: PENTA 11 planned treatment interruption arm or continuous ART arm. Unique molecular identifiers were included in an RNA-based 3' RACE TCR library. TCRdb reprocessed the 3' RACE reads with MiXCR, giving one entry per CDR3 protein. Here the sample spans approximately 95,000 distinct CDR3 sequences, about 7% being singletons. The material was CD45RA+ CD4+ T cells from PBMCs, pooled from several time points, obtained from a donor given antiretroviral therapy, either interrupted or continuous. Subset here: naive CD4+ CD45RA+ CD45RO- T cells. The receptors derive from a pool of human donors with HIV.

The table lists this clonotype with many counts. The CDR3 sequence: CASRGVMNTEAFF. Written as DNA, the CDR3 is TGTGCCAGCAGGGGAGTTATGAACACTGAAGCTTTCTTT. V usage is TRBV2 and J usage is TRBJ1-1, with unresolved D. Looked up from germline, CDR1 is SNHLY and CDR2 is FYNNEI. Trimming left V 6 bases short and J 0 bases short, with 8 bases between. This CDR3 is 13 amino acids long.

There are many counts of this clonotype. The V and J genes are TRBV6-1 and TRBJ2-5, with D possibly being TRBD1 (6 bases). Trimming stripped 5 bases from V and 2 bases from J, with 12 bases between. The CDR3 covers 14 residues. Germline loops: CDR1 MNHNS, CDR2 SASEGT. Here the CDR3 reads CASSPYRVQETQYF. In DNA, the CDR3 is TGTGCCAGCAGTCCCTACAGGGTGCAAGAGACCCAGTACTTC.

This clonotype was detected many times. The V call is TRBV3-1, the J call TRBJ1-2, with D possibly matching TRBD1 (5 bases). V shed 6 bases and J shed 8 bases, with 19 bases lying between them. Germline V lookup: CDR1 LGHDT, CDR2 YNNKEL (reference sequence). The CDR3 sequence is 14 residues long. The CDR3 reads CASRWQGKSGGYTF. CDR3 nucleotides: TGTGCCAGCAGATGGCAGGGCAAGTCGGGAGGCTACACCTTC.

This clonotype was counted many times. V and J are TRBV19 and TRBJ2-1; D ambiguous. The V gene's germline CDR1 is LNHDA and CDR2 SQIVND (reference sequence). Trimming removed 2 bases from V and 4 bases from J, with 12 bases in between. The CDR3 contains 15 residues. The CDR3 coding sequence is TGTGCCAGTAGTATACGCAGGCAGCTATACAATGAGCAGTTCTTC. It encodes CASSIRRQLYNEQFF.

This clonotype came up many times. The chain is built from TRBV20-1 and TRBJ2-3; D is uncertain. The CDR3 runs to 14 residues. Germline assignment: CDR1 DFQATT and CDR2 SNEGSKA (reference sequence). Trimming removed 1 base from V and 3 bases from J, with 11 bases in between. CDR3 nucleotides: TGCAGTGCTAGAGGGCCCCGGTGGACAGATACGCAGTATTTT. Translated: CSARGPRWTDTQYF.

This clonotype showed up many times. V is TRBV6-1 and J is TRBJ2-3; no definite D call. CDR3 length equals 14 residues. From germline, CDR1 is MNHNS and CDR2 SASEGT. V lost 5 bases and J 4 bases, leaving 13 bases between the germline ends. For the CDR3, the DNA is TGTGCCAGCAGTTCCGTGCGCCCCCCAGATACGCAGTATTTT. Protein product: CASSSVRPPDTQYF.

This clonotype was seen repeatedly, ten times or more. V usage is TRBV7-3 and J usage is TRBJ2-7; D may be TRBD1 (6 bases). Trimming took off 4 bases at V and 4 bases at J, with 17 bases between the two ends. Germline V CDR1 and CDR2: SGHTA, FQGTGA. The CDR3 is 15 amino acids. CDR3 DNA: TGTGCCAGCAGCTCTAGCCCAGGGGTGAGATACGAGCAGTACTTC. It specifies CASSSSPGVRYEQYF. Filled out from reference TRBV7-3 and TRBJ2-7, the complete variable domain reads GAGVSQTPSNKVTEKGKYVELRCDPISGHTALYWYRQSLGQGPEFLIYFQGTGAADDSGLPNDRFFAVRPEGSVSTLKIQRTERGDSAVYLCASSSSPGVRYEQYFGPGTRLTVT.

This chain connects TRBV23-1 to TRBJ2-7; possible D gene TRBD1, 5 bases. TRBV23-1 qualifies as an ORF whose function is uncertain. CDR3 length equals 17 residues. V was cut by 0 bases and J by 0 bases, with 15 bases left in between. The CDR3 DNA follows: TGCGCCAGCAGTCAATCGAGCAGCCTAGACAGCTCCTACGAGCAGTACTTC. The encoded protein is CASSQSSSLDSSYEQYF.

This clonotype has ten or more counts. The chain recombines TRBV2 with TRBJ1-4; D unresolved. V shed 5 bases and J shed 8 bases, with 9 bases lying between them. The CDR3 length is 12 residues. Germline CDR1 reads SNHLY; CDR2 reads FYNNEI. CDR3 in DNA: TGTGCCAGCAGTCGTCTCGGGGAAAAACTGTTTTTT. Residues: CASSRLGEKLFF.

This clonotype was detected many times. This chain connects TRBV7-3 to TRBJ2-3; 9 nucleotides match TRBD2. Germline trimming cut 2 bases from V and 7 bases from J; bases unmatched to any gene: 10. CDR1 is SGHTA and CDR2 is FQGTGA in the germline V gene. The CDR3 loop spans 16 amino acids. In DNA, the CDR3 is TGTGCCAGCAGCTTACTCTCGCGGGGGGGCCGGAATACGCAGTATTTT. Translation: CASSLLSRGGRNTQYF.

This clonotype appeared many times. The chain joins TRBV4-2 to TRBJ1-4; the match to TRBD1 covers 7 bases. CDR3 length: 15 amino acids. V trimming: 5 bases; J trimming: 8 bases; junction bases outside the gene matches: 11. Germline CDR1 and CDR2: LGHNA and YNFKEQ. The chain's CDR3 is CASSNVGGTEEKLFF. The CDR3 DNA follows: TGTGCCAGCAGCAACGTAGGGGGCACAGAAGAAAAACTGTTTTTT.

This clonotype was seen ten or more times. The chain couples TRBV4-2 to TRBJ2-3; D perhaps matches TRBD2 (7 bases). Trimming pared 0 bases from V and 5 bases from J, leaving 15 bases between. The length of the CDR3 is 16 residues. The germline CDR1 and CDR2 sequences are LGHNA and YNFKEQ. CDR3 in amino acids: CASSQDRGAGEDTQYF. CDR3 DNA sequence: TGTGCCAGCAGCCAAGATCGGGGGGCGGGCGAAGATACGCAGTATTTT.

The sample holds many counts of this clonotype. J is TRBJ2-3 and V is TRBV5-1; D is perhaps TRBD1 (5 bases). V was cut by 6 bases and J by 1 base, with 18 bases left in between. Germline V gene lookup returns CDR1 SGHRS and CDR2 YFSETQ. The CDR3 length is 16 residues. The CDR3 DNA reads TGCGCCAGCACCCGCCCGGCCGACAGCCGCACAGATACGCAGTATTTT. This translates into CASTRPADSRTDTQYF.